These T cell receptor beta chains were read from a single sample in a study of vaccination effects on CD4 cells after COVID-19. For these receptors, no antigen is known. Clones were read by immunoSEQ multiplex PCR, and TCRdb kept only the in-frame ones, dropping some. The table has about 36,000 clones, around two thirds seen once. The sequences come from CD4+ T cells from PBMCs cultured with HCoV-NL63 spike peptides, collected before COVID-19 vaccination. These receptors originate from a human donor who had a prior SARS-CoV-2 infection. Each CDR3 is given with its conserved first and last residue.

>TRBV19
CASSRGTTGSYEQYF
>TRBV18
CASSPVWTETYEQYF
>TRBV12-5
CASGLNGGQGSNEQFF
>TRBV10-3
CAISESGFSYGYTF
>TRBV6-6
CASSYPGQGAGNTIYF
>TRBV11-3
CASSLRTTTGIHNEQFF
>TRBV6-6
CASSINGVQETQYF
>TRBV6-6
CASAQGRGRANEKLFF
>TRBV6-6
CASSPGSGQPQHF
>TRBV5-1
CASSLWVRGETQYF
>TRBV9
CASSPQGLVQETQYF
>TRBV12-3/TRBV12-4
CASSLGDSQGAFF
>TRBV5-1
CASSLLGGPETQYF